These T cell receptor beta chains were read from a single sample in a study of blood T cells in healthy people across ages. TCRdb redid the calling of the 5' RACE reads with MiXCR, one entry per CDR3 protein. The sample includes about 800,000 distinct CDR3 sequences, about 25% seen only once; the top ten take under 4.5%. These data were likewise used in another study, on T cells of mothers and their children.

The sequencing input was blood. These receptors were taken from a boy between 10 and 17 years old in good health. CDR3s leave out the opening cysteine and the closing phenylalanine or tryptophan. Each record gives: J gene, V gene, CDR3 protein.

j_gene: TRBJ2-7; v_gene: TRBV29-1; CDR3aa: SVVVNPGEQY
j_gene: -; v_gene: TRBV20-1; CDR3aa: SANDREGPYEQY
j_gene: TRBJ2-5; v_gene: TRBV6-1; CDR3aa: ASSEARSGQKETQY
j_gene: TRBJ1-2; v_gene: TRBV12-5; CDR3aa: ASALLKQGLILYGYT
j_gene: TRBJ2-5; v_gene: TRBV20-1; CDR3aa: SAHTSAAGTQY
j_gene: TRBJ2-4; v_gene: TRBV20-1; CDR3aa: SATNRQGAKNIQY
j_gene: TRBJ2-5; v_gene: TRBV4-2; CDR3aa: ASSLGQGEVETQY
j_gene: TRBJ2-3; v_gene: TRBV7-2; CDR3aa: ASSLGLAGGSDTQY
j_gene: TRBJ2-2; v_gene: TRBV5-1; CDR3aa: ASSQTSGAANTGELF
j_gene: TRBJ2-5; v_gene: TRBV24-1; CDR3aa: ATSGGRKEETQY
j_gene: -; v_gene: TRBV28; CDR3aa: ASSFAAGTYSSYEQY
j_gene: TRBJ2-7; v_gene: TRBV6-6; CDR3aa: ASSYPGPGYEQY
j_gene: TRBJ2-7; v_gene: TRBV27; CDR3aa: ASSLTRGSSYEQY
j_gene: TRBJ1-2; v_gene: TRBV28; CDR3aa: ASSFAGFGYT
j_gene: TRBJ2-1; v_gene: TRBV9; CDR3aa: ASSPRTGSWGNEQF
j_gene: TRBJ2-1; v_gene: TRBV29-1; CDR3aa: SVEWGIAGGLSYNEQF
j_gene: TRBJ2-7; v_gene: TRBV6-6; CDR3aa: ASTTQGTPYEQY
j_gene: TRBJ2-7; v_gene: TRBV6-5; CDR3aa: ASSYSGGPSYEQY
j_gene: TRBJ2-7; v_gene: TRBV7-3; CDR3aa: ASALLSGPYEQY
j_gene: TRBJ2-7; v_gene: TRBV6-5; CDR3aa: ASSRTTSGRGEQY
j_gene: -; v_gene: TRBV4-3; CDR3aa: ASSQDAVAGEGYEQY
j_gene: -; v_gene: TRBV2; CDR3aa: ASREQGAHYEQY
j_gene: TRBJ2-2; v_gene: TRBV7-2; CDR3aa: ASRSTGDTGELF
j_gene: TRBJ2-3; v_gene: TRBV5-1; CDR3aa: ASSLDGSGSTGRTY
j_gene: TRBJ2-5; v_gene: TRBV20-1; CDR3aa: SAPRLAVYQETQY
j_gene: TRBJ1-3; v_gene: TRBV18; CDR3aa: ASSPQKGARASGNTIY
j_gene: TRBJ2-7; v_gene: TRBV27; CDR3aa: ASANPSWGQGHGEQY
j_gene: TRBJ2-1; v_gene: TRBV7-8; CDR3aa: ASSLRLVVRNEQF
j_gene: TRBJ1-2; v_gene: TRBV29-1; CDR3aa: SAIGQNYGYT